What follows are 8 T cell receptor beta chains derived from one specimen sequenced in a study of cytomegalovirus exposure and HLA in healthy donors. TCRdb keeps only in-frame clones here, not all; method: immunoSEQ multiplex PCR. Altogether about 120,000 clones are present, around 88% being singletons, with the ten largest covering roughly 5.3%. The sequenced sample consisted of PBMCs. All receptors come from a man younger than 35 in good health and CMV-seronegative.

The J gene is TRBJ2-7, the V gene TRBV19; 8 nucleotides match TRBD1. The trim removed 7 bases at V and 1 base at J, leaving 12 bases unmatched. The CDR3 is 16 residues long. Germline CDR1 is LNHDA and CDR2 is SQIVND (reference sequence). The CDR3 is CASKVGGQGNSYEQYF. In DNA form, the CDR3 reads TGTGCCAGTAAAGTGGGCGGACAGGGAAATTCCTACGAGCAGTACTTC.

This clone was counted between two and nine times. V gene TRBV6-1 combines with J gene TRBJ2-5; a weak D match, TRBD2 (6 bases). This CDR3 is 12 amino acids long. The V gene lost 0 bases and the J gene lost 7 bases, with 6 bases spanning the gap. Germline CDR1 is MNHNS and CDR2 is SASEGT. The CDR3 here is CASSEAGGTQYF. DNA for the CDR3: TGTGCCAGCAGTGAAGCGGGGGGGACCCAGTACTTC.

The rearrangement joins TRBV5-1 to TRBJ2-5; 9 bases line up with TRBD2. Germline V lookup: CDR1 SGHRS, CDR2 YFSETQ. The ends lost 1 base at V and 4 bases at J; junction bases unmatched: 11. CDR3 length: 17 amino acids. The CDR3 sequence: CASSLSRGASGTETQYF. CDR3 sequence (DNA): TGCGCCAGCAGCTTGTCGCGGGGTGCTAGCGGGACAGAGACCCAGTACTTC.

The V and J genes are TRBV2 and TRBJ1-6, with a tentative D call TRBD1 (6 bases). The CDR3 has 15 residues. Germline loops: CDR1 SNHLY, CDR2 FYNNEI. V lost 6 bases and J 8 bases, leaving 17 bases between the germline ends. The CDR3 DNA follows: TGTGCCAGCAGCCAAGGGGTCAGGGGTCATTCACCCCTCCACTTT. Protein sequence: CASSQGVRGHSPLHF.

The chain couples TRBV5-1 to TRBJ1-1, with TRBD1 matching 7 bases. The CDR3 extends over 16 amino acids. V lost 1 base to trimming and J lost 4 bases; unmatched junction nucleotides: 10. CDR1 is SGHRS, CDR2 YFSETQ, per germline. CDR3 sequence (DNA): TGCGCCAGCAGCTTGAGCCACCGACAGGGACCCACTGAAGCTTTCTTT. This codes for CASSLSHRQGPTEAFF.

V usage is TRBV5-4 and J usage is TRBJ2-7; TRBD1 matches at 8 bases. Germline CDR1 SGHNT, CDR2 YYREEE (reference sequence). The CDR3 spans 13 residues. With V trimmed by 4 bases and J by 1 base, 1 base remained unmatched. In DNA form, the CDR3 reads TGTGCCAGCAGCCGGACAGGGTCCTACGAGCAGTACTTC. This codes for CASSRTGSYEQYF.

CDR3: CASSLLTSGDEKLFF. CDR3 nucleotide sequence: TGTGCCAGCAGCCTTTTGACGAGCGGAGATGAAAAACTGTTTTTT. The V gene is TRBV5-8, the J gene TRBJ1-4; D gene ambiguous. Trimming removed 4 bases from V and 6 bases from J, with 16 bases in between. The CDR3 spans 15 residues. Germline V gene sequence: CDR1 SGHTS, CDR2 YDEGEE.

This clone was found once. A much more abundant neighbour one base away suggests this may be a read error. This rearrangement joins TRBV25-1 to TRBJ2-1; perhaps TRBD1 as D (6 bases). The germline V gene encodes CDR1 MGHDK and CDR2 SYGVNS. V was trimmed by 6 bases and J by 11 bases, leaving 8 bases between them. The CDR3 has 10 amino acids. CDR3 in DNA: TGTGCCAGCAGGGGGGCAAAGCAGTTCTTC. The encoded protein is CASRGAKQFF.